This TCR beta chain was sequenced in a study of long-term antiretroviral therapy in people with HIV. The V segment lost 6 bases and the J segment 5 bases; nucleotides outside the gene matches: 6. The CDR3 spans 13 residues. Germline-derived CDR1 and CDR2 are MNHEY and SMNVEV (reference sequence). This clone showed up just once. Version v3.0 of the immunoSEQ assay was performed at survey level. Using immunoSEQ multiplex PCR, the repertoire was profiled, and TCRdb retains in-frame clones only, with some absent. The sample contains 25,000 to 35,000 clones, approximately 91% of which appear only once. The rearrangement uses TRBV27 and TRBJ1-2; TRBD1 agrees at 7 bases. The material sequenced was unsorted PBMCs, taken 3.1 years after starting antiretroviral therapy. The sequence was collected from a man younger than 35 with HIV. CDR3 nucleotide sequence: TGTGCCAGCAGGCGACAGGGCAAGTATGGCTACACCTTC. Translated: CASRRQGKYGYTF.